Following are 9 T cell receptor beta chains from one sample sequenced in a study of breast tumors, draining lymph nodes, adjacent tissues. The lymph nodes were axillary draining lymph nodes from breast cancer patients. From the multiplex PCR reads, TCRdb called clonotypes with MiXCR, one entry per CDR3 protein. The sample consists of some 130,000 distinct CDR3 sequences, less than 20% of them appearing once. Sequences were obtained from axillary lymph node tissue. These receptors came from a female donor with breast cancer. Some clones in this sample may be carry-over from other donors' samples.

Ten or more counts support this clonotype. The V gene is TRBV4-1, the J gene TRBJ1-5; D may be TRBD1 (5 bases). V was trimmed by 2 bases and J by 3 bases, leaving 11 bases between them. CDR3 length: 15 residues. Germline CDR1 is MGHRA and CDR2 is YSYEKL. CDR3 loop: CASSQIQGDNQPQHF. CDR3 DNA: TGCGCCAGCAGCCAAATCCAGGGAGACAATCAGCCCCAGCATTTT.

This clonotype was detected many times. V usage is TRBV7-8 and J usage is TRBJ1-5; D not certain. The CDR3 totals 18 residues. Between the trimmed V and J ends, which lost 1 base and 0 bases, there was a span of 16 bases. Looked up from germline, CDR1 is SGHVS and CDR2 is FQNEAQ. The DNA for the CDR3 is TGTGCCAGCAGCTTAGAGGCAGTATTAACATATAGCAATCAGCCCCAGCATTTT. This translates into CASSLEAVLTYSNQPQHF. Complete variable domain (other parts from reference TRBV7-8 and TRBJ1-5): GAGVSQSPRYKVAKRGQDVALRCDPISGHVSLFWYQQALGQGPEFLTYFQNEAQLDKSGLPSDRFFAERPEGSVSTLKIQRTQQEDSAVYLCASSLEAVLTYSNQPQHFGDGTRLSIL.

This clonotype was detected ten times or more. An end of the junction differs from the germline gene, which may be a read error. The chain carries TRBV14 and TRBJ2-1, with D hard to call. CDR1 is SGHDN, CDR2 FVKESK, per germline. CDR3 length equals 11 residues. Here the CDR3 reads CASSQGRPLAF. The CDR3 DNA is TGTGCCAGCAGCCAAGGACGGCCCCTGGCTTTC.

In the case of this clonotype: No conserved phenylalanine or tryptophan is present at the end of the CDR3, so a read error is the likely explanation. The chain employs TRBV27 and TRBJ1-5; the match to TRBD1 covers 9 bases. Germline V lookup: CDR1 MNHEY, CDR2 SMNVEV (reference sequence). The trim removed 2 bases at V and 7 bases at J, leaving 6 bases unmatched. The CDR3 runs to 15 residues. CDR3 sequence (DNA): TGTGCCAGCAGTTTAAAACCGGGACAGGGACAGCCCCAGCATTAT. Protein sequence: CASSLKPGQGQPQHY.

This clonotype came up many times. The genes are TRBV7-9 and TRBJ2-1; 16 nucleotides align to TRBD2. The length of the CDR3 is 16 residues. Unmatched junction bases numbered 8, after V lost 6 bases and J lost 9 bases. The germline CDR1 and CDR2 sequences are SEHNR and FQNEAQ (reference sequence). The CDR3 protein is CASRTGLAGGRGEQFF. The CDR3 nucleotides read TGTGCCAGCAGAACGGGACTAGCGGGAGGGCGGGGTGAGCAGTTCTTC.

This clonotype was observed a few times. The V and J genes are TRBV11-3 and TRBJ2-3; 8 bases fit TRBD2. This CDR3 has 14 amino acids. After removal of 0 bases from V and 6 bases from J, the junction contained 2 bases not matched to a gene. Germline lookup yields CDR1 SGHNT and CDR2 YENEEA. The CDR3 coding sequence is TGTGCCAGCAGCTTAGATCGGACTAGCGATACGCAGTATTTT. Its translation: CASSLDRTSDTQYF.

Ten or more counts support this clonotype. The genes are TRBV10-2 and TRBJ1-5; TRBD1 might be the D (5 bases). The CDR3 extends over 16 amino acids. Between the trimmed V and J ends, which lost 0 bases and 7 bases, there was a span of 16 bases. CDR1 and CDR2 from the germline V gene are WSHSY and SAAADI. CDR3 in amino acids: CASSESEIVPGQPQHF. The DNA for the CDR3 is TGCGCCAGCAGTGAGTCCGAAATAGTCCCAGGGCAGCCCCAGCATTTT.

With regard to this clonotype: A much larger clone is a single base away; this may be a read error. V and J are TRBV9 and TRBJ1-3, with 7 bases identical to TRBD1. The CDR3 has 16 residues. CDR1 is SGDLS and CDR2 is YYNGEE in the germline V gene. CDR3 DNA: TGTGCCAGCAGCATACGACAGGGACTCTCTGGAGACACCATATATTTT. Encoded protein: CASSIRQGLSGDTIYF.

This clonotype was picked up many times. The chain is built from TRBV3-1 and TRBJ2-2; unclear D gene. The V end was cut by 0 bases, the J end by 8 bases, with 4 bases between. Germline V gives CDR1 LGHDT, CDR2 YNNKEL (reference sequence). CDR3 length: 12 residues. Written as DNA, the CDR3 is TGTGCCAGCAGCCAAGAATCGGGGGAGCTGTTTTTT. Amino acids: CASSQESGELFF.